The 8 T cell receptor beta chains listed next were all sequenced from one sample in a study of spatial heterogeneity in lung cancer. The sample's time point: sample taken at primary tumor resection. TCRdb called the 5' RACE reads again in MiXCR, with one record for every CDR3 protein. The table lists some 80,000 distinct CDR3 sequences, roughly 8% of them singletons. The source was PBMCs, collected at surgery. These receptors were taken from a male donor with early-stage non-small cell lung cancer.

V gene TRBV7-9 combines with J gene TRBJ2-2, with a tentative D call TRBD1 (6 bases). Trimming left V 5 bases short and J 9 bases short, with 28 bases between. CDR3 size: 18 residues. CDR1 is SEHNR and CDR2 is FQNEAQ in the germline V gene (reference sequence). This CDR3 is CASSPYYGLDRTSRELFF. For the CDR3, the DNA is TGTGCCAGCAGCCCCTACTATGGCTTAGACAGGACTTCGAGGGAGCTGTTTTTT. Variable domain in full (rest from reference TRBV7-9 and TRBJ2-2): DTGVSQNPRHKITKRGQNVTFRCDPISEHNRLYWYRQTLGQGPEFLTYFQNEAQLEKSRLLSDRFSAERPKGSFSTLEIQRTEQGDSAMYLCASSPYYGLDRTSRELFFGEGSRLTVL.

DNA of the CDR3: TGTGCCAGCAGCTACGGGGACCGCCCCTACGAGCAGTACTTC. It translates to CASSYGDRPYEQYF. This chain uses TRBV7-9 with TRBJ2-7, with D perhaps being TRBD1 or TRBD2 (5 bases each). Trimming left V 4 bases short and J 2 bases short, with 12 bases between. The CDR3 is 14 residues long. The V gene's germline CDR1 is SEHNR and CDR2 FQNEAQ (reference sequence).

The chain recombines TRBV24-1 with TRBJ2-5; tentatively, D is TRBD1 or TRBD2 (5 bases each). This CDR3 has 15 residues. Trimming took off 6 bases at V and 0 bases at J, with 13 bases between the two ends. Germline CDR1 reads KGHDR; CDR2 reads SFDVKD. The CDR3, as DNA: TGTGCCACCAGTAGGGGACCCCCGTACCAAGAGACCCAGTACTTC. Its translation is CATSRGPPYQETQYF.

This clonotype was counted between two and nine times. The chain is built from TRBV18 and TRBJ2-1; possibly TRBD2 for D (6 bases). From germline, CDR1 is KGHSH and CDR2 LQKENI. Deletions cut 1 base from V and 7 bases from J, with 17 bases between. The CDR3 totals 16 residues. The CDR3 sequence is CASSPRTGAPSNEQFF. CDR3 nucleotide sequence: TGTGCCAGCTCACCACGTACGGGAGCTCCGAGTAATGAGCAGTTCTTC.

This clonotype was detected only a few times. The chain couples TRBV5-4 to TRBJ2-5; tentatively, D is TRBD1 (6 bases). CDR1 SGHNT and CDR2 YYREEE come from the germline V gene (reference sequence). CDR3 length equals 14 residues. V shed 1 base and J shed 4 bases, with 11 bases lying between them. CDR3 amino acids: CASSLQGIGETQYF. The DNA of the CDR3 is TGTGCCAGCAGCTTGCAGGGGATAGGAGAGACCCAGTACTTC.

This clonotype was picked up many times. V and J are TRBV12-5 and TRBJ1-1; D is ambiguous. The germline V gene encodes CDR1 LGHNT and CDR2 FRNRAP. V was cut by 1 base and J by 4 bases, with 7 bases left in between. The CDR3 spans 13 residues. The CDR3 protein is CASGLEGGTEAFF. The DNA for the CDR3 is TGTGCTAGTGGTTTGGAGGGAGGCACTGAAGCTTTCTTT.

V gene TRBV15 combines with J gene TRBJ2-7; no definite D call. CDR1 is LNHNV and CDR2 is YYDKDF in the germline V gene (reference sequence). Trimming took 0 bases from V and 9 from J, leaving 15 bases between them. The CDR3 contains 14 residues. CDR3 sequence reads: CATSRDLSASGQYF. In DNA, the CDR3 is TGTGCCACCAGCAGAGATCTGAGCGCGTCTGGGCAGTACTTC. The entire variable domain, with the rest obtained from reference TRBV15 and TRBJ2-7, is as follows: DAMVIQNPRYQVTQFGKPVTLSCSQTLNHNVMYWYQQKSSQAPKLLFHYYDKDFNNEADTPDNFQSRRPNTSFCFLDIRSPGLGDTAMYLCATSRDLSASGQYFGPGTRLTVT.

The sample holds many counts of this clonotype. This chain connects TRBV12-3 or TRBV12-4 to TRBJ2-7, with 7 bases that match TRBD1. This CDR3 has 15 residues. J lost 5 bases, V lost 6 bases, and 13 bases had no gene match. CDR3 in DNA: TGTGCCAGCAGCGCCGGGGCAGGGGGTGGCAACGAGCAGTACTTC. Protein sequence: CASSAGAGGGNEQYF.